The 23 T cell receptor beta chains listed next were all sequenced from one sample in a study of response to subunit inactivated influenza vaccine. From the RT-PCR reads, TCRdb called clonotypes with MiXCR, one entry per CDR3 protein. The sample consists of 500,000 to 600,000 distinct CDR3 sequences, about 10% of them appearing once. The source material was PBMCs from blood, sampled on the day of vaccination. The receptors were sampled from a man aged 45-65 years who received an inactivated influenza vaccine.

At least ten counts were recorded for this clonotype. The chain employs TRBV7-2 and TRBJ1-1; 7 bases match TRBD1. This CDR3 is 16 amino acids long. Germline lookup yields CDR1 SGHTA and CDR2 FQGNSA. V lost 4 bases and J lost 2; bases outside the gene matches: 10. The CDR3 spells CASSYSPQGVNTEAFF. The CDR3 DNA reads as TGTGCCAGCAGCTACTCGCCGCAGGGGGTAAACACTGAAGCTTTCTTT.

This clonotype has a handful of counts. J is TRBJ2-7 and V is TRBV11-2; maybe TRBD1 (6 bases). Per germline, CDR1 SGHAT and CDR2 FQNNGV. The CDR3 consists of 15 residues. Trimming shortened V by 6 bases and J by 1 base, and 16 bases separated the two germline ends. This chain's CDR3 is CASRSIQGWSYEQYF. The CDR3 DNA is TGTGCCAGCAGGTCTATCCAGGGGTGGTCCTACGAGCAGTACTTC.

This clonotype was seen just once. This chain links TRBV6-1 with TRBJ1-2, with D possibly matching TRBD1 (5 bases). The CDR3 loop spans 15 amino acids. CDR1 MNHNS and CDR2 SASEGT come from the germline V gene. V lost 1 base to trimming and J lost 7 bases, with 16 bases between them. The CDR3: CASSEVTALAGGYTF. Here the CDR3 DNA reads TGTGCCAGCAGTGAAGTGACAGCTCTAGCTGGTGGCTACACCTTC.

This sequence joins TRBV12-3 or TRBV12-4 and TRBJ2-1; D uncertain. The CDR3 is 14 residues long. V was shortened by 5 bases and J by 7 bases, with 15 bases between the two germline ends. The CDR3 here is CASSIPGLGNEQFF. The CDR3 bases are TGTGCCAGCAGTATTCCGGGTCTGGGGAATGAGCAGTTCTTC.

CDR3 in DNA: TGTGCCAGCAGCTTAGGTTATCTGGGACAGGGAAAAGAGACCCAGTACTTC. Its protein product is CASSLGYLGQGKETQYF. The chain joins TRBV7-6 to TRBJ2-5; 9 bases agree with TRBD1. Germline CDR1 and CDR2: SGHVS and FNYEAQ. The CDR3 loop spans 17 amino acids. With 1 base clipped from V and 3 bases from J, the junction kept 9 bases outside the gene matches.

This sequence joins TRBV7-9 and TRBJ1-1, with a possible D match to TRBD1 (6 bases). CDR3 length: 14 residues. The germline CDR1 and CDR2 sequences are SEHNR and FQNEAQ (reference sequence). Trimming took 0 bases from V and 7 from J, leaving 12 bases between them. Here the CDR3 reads CASSLASRTDEAFF. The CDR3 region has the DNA TGTGCCAGCAGCTTAGCCTCCCGGACAGATGAAGCTTTCTTT.

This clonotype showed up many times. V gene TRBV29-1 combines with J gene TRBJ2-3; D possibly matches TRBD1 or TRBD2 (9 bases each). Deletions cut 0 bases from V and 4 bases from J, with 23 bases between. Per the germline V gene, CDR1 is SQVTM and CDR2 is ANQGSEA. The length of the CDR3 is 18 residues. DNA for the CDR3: TGCAGCGTTGAAGATCGGGCGGGAGGGACAGGGCGCTCAGATACGCAGTATTTT. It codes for CSVEDRAGGTGRSDTQYF.

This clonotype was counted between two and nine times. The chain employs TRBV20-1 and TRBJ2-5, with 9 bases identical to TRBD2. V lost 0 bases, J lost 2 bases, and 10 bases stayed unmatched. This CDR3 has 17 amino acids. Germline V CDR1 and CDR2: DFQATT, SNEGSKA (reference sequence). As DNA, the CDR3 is TGCAGTGCTAGAGATATAGCGGGAGTAAGCGGTCAAGAGACCCAGTACTTC. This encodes CSARDIAGVSGQETQYF.

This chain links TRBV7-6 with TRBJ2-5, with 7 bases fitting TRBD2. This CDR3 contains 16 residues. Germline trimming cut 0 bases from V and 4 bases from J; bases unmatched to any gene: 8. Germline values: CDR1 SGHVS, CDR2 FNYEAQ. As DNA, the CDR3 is TGTGCCAGCAGCTTAGCAGGGCGGGAGAGGGTAGAGACCCAGTACTTC. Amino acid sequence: CASSLAGRERVETQYF.

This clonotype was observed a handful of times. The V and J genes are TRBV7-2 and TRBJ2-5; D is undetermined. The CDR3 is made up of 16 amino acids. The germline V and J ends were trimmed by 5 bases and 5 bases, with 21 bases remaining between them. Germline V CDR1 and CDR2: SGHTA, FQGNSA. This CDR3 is CASSPTLRQARETQYF. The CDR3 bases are TGTGCCAGCAGCCCCACTCTGCGACAAGCACGGGAGACCCAGTACTTC. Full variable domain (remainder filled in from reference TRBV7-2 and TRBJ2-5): GAGVSQSPSNKVTEKGKDVELRCDPISGHTALYWYRQSLGQGLEFLIYFQGNSAPDKSGLPSDRFSAERTGGSVSTLTIQRTQQEDSAVYLCASSPTLRQARETQYFGPGTRLLVL.

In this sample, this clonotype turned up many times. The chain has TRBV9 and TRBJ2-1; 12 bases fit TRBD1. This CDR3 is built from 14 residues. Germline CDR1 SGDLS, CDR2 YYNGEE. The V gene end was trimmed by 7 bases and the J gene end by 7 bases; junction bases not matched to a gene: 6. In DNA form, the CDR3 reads TGTGCCAGCTCCGGGACAGGGGGCTGGAATGAGCAGTTCTTC. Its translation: CASSGTGGWNEQFF.

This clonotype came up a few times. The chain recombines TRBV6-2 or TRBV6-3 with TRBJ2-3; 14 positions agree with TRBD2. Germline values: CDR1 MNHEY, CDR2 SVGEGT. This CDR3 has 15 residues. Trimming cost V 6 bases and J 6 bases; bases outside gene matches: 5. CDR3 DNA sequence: TGTGCCAGCAGAAAGGGACTAGCGGGAGTGGATACGCAGTATTTT. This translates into CASRKGLAGVDTQYF.

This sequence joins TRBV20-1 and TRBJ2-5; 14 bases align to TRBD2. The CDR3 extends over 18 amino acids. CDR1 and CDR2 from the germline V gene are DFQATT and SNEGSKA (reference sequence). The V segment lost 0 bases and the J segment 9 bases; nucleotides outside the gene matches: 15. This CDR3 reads CSARDLLYRTSGGIAQYF. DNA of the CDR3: TGCAGTGCTAGAGATCTCTTGTATAGGACTAGCGGGGGGATAGCCCAGTACTTC.

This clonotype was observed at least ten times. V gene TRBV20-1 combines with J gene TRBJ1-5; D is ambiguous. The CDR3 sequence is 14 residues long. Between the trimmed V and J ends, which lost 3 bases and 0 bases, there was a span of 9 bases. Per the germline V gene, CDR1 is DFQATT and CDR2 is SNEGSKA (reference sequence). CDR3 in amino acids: CSASNPYSNQPQHF. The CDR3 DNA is TGCAGTGCTAGCAATCCGTATAGCAATCAGCCCCAGCATTTT.

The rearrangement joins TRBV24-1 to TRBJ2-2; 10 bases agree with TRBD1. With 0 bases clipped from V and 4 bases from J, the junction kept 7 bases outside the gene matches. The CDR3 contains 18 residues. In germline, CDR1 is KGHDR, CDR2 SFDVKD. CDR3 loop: CATSDLESDRGGTGELFF. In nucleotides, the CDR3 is TGTGCCACCAGTGATTTGGAATCGGACAGGGGGGGCACCGGGGAGCTGTTTTTT.

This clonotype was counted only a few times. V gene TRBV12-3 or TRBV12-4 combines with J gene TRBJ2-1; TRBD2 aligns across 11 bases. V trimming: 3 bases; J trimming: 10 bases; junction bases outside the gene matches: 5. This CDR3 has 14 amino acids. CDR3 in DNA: TGTGCCAGCAGTTTTAGCGGGAGGGCCCGGGAGCAGTTCTTC. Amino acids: CASSFSGRAREQFF.

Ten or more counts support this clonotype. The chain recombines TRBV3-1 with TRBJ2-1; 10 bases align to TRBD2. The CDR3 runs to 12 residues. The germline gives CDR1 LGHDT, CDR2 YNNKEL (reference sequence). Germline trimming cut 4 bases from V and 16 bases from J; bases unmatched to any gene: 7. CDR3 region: CASSPERGGKFF. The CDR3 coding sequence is TGTGCCAGCAGCCCCGAGCGGGGGGGCAAATTCTTC.

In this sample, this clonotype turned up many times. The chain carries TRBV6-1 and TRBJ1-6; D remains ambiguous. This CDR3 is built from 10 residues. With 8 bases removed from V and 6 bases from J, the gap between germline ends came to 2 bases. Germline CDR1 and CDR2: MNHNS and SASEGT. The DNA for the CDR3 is TGTGCCAGCCTTAATTCACCCCTCCACTTT. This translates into CASLNSPLHF.

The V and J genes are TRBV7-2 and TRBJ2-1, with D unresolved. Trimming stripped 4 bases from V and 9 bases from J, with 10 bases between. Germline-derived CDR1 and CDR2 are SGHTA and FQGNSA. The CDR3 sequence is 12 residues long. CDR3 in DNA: TGTGCCAGCAGCTCCAGCTTGGTTGAGCAGTTCTTC. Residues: CASSSSLVEQFF.

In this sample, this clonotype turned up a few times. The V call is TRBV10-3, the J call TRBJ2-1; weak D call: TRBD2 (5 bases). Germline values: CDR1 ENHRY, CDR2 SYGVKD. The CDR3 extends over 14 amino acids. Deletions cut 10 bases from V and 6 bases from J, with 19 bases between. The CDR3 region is CATGEGFLGNEQFF. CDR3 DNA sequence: TGTGCCACCGGGGAAGGGTTCCTCGGCAATGAGCAGTTCTTC.

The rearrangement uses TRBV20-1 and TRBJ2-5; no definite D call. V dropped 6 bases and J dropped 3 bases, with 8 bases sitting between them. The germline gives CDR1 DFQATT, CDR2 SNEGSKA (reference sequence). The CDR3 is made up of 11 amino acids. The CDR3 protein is CSATVEETQYF. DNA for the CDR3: TGCAGTGCCACGGTGGAAGAGACCCAGTACTTC.

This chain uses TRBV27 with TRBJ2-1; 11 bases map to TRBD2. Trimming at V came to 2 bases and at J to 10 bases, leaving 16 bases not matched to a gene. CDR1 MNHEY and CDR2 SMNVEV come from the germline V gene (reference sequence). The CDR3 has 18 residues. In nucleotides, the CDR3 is TGTGCCAGCAGTTTAGGGTTAGCGGGAGGGCCGATAGTGCGGGAGCAGTTCTTC. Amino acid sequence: CASSLGLAGGPIVREQFF.

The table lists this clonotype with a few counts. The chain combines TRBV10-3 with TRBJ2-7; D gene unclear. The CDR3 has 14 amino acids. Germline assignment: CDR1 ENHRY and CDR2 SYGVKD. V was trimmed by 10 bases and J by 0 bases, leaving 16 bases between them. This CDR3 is CATHEFSGSYEQYF. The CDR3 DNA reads TGTGCCACCCACGAGTTCTCAGGCTCCTACGAGCAGTACTTC.